This T cell receptor beta chain was recovered during a study of breast tumors, draining lymph nodes, adjacent tissues (TCRdb year 2016). In the study overall: Breast cancer patients provided tumor, adjacent nontumor tissue and axillary lymph nodes, and the study compared the TCR beta repertoires across these three sources. In human breast cancer, the study set out to evaluate how tumor, surrounding tissue and draining lymph node repertoires relate to one another and whether T cells may move between these sites.

The germline V gene (reference sequence) sets CDR1 to LNHDA and CDR2 to SQIVND. Its CDR3 holds 14 amino acids, cysteine through phenylalanine. Only the CDR3 part of the read is kept: 42 bases, read in frame from the first base. A distance of 16 bases separates the germline ends of V and J, which lose 6 bases and 6 bases respectively. Lymph node samples were obtained from the axillary draining lymph nodes of breast cancer patients. With regard to this clonotype: Its antigen target is currently unknown. Being one base from a much bigger clone, this may be a read error.

Instrument on record: Illumina HiSeq 2000. TCR beta chain libraries were generated by multiplex PCR amplification. The amplified TCR beta chain products were analyzed by high-throughput sequencing. TCRdb itself trimmed the public reads at Q25 with fastp, ran MiXCR and retained productive beta chains. When rows share a CDR3 protein, they turn into one entry using the most common DNA and genes. For this sample the table gives 84,000 or so distinct CDR3 sequences, of which approximately 29% were detected only once. The ten largest clonotypes hold 8.1% of the sample. General study outcomes and caveats: The conclusion that tumor T cells originate in lymph nodes was framed as consistent with a hypothesis rather than directly demonstrated. The data were considered consistent with most tumor T cells being derived from the lymph node and subsequently expanding within tumor tissue. Tumor and nontumor tissue repertoires were significantly more similar in luminal-like than in basal-like breast cancer. Tumor T-cell repertoires showed less diversity than lymph node repertoires and more diversity than nontumor tissue repertoires, and tumor T-cell repertoires showed preferential V and J gene usage.

The TCR comes from a female donor with breast cancer. Some clones in this sample may be carry-over from other donors' samples. The source material was axillary lymph node tissue. The rearranged chain carries TRBV19 and TRBJ2-3; the D element might be TRBD1 or TRBD2, as each aligns at 5 bases. The DNA sequence follows: TGTGCCAGTAGACCTGGGGACGGCGGGGATACGCAGTATTTT. Its product reads: CASRPGDGGDTQYF.